A single sample gave rise to the 21 T cell receptor beta chains below, sequenced in a study of blood T cell repertoires in COVID-19 (dated by TCRdb to the early 2020s). Library generation was performed with the immunoSEQ multiplex PCR assay. TCRdb's version of the immuneACCESS table is confined to in-frame rearrangements and falls short of the full clone set. An unresolved V gene accounts for under half of the shortfall where checked; the remainder is of unknown origin. This sample has fewer than 250,000 clones in its table, and roughly 83% of those were observed once. Roughly 3.2% of the sample belongs to the ten largest clones. The material sequenced was PBMCs or T cells enriched from blood (not recorded which). All receptors come from a young woman who had recovered from COVID-19.

The chain recombines TRBV14 with TRBJ1-3; no clear D. The germline V gene encodes CDR1 SGHDN and CDR2 FVKESK. The CDR3 has 15 residues. V was pared by 1 base and J by 0 bases, with 7 bases between. The CDR3 DNA is TGTGCCAGCAGCCAAGTCTTCAGCTCTGGAAACACCATATATTTT. Translating gives CASSQVFSSGNTIYF.

V gene TRBV9 combines with J gene TRBJ2-1; 9 bases are shared with TRBD2. The CDR3 totals 15 residues. Germline CDR1 is SGDLS and CDR2 is YYNGEE. V lost 3 bases, J lost 2 bases, and 3 bases stayed unmatched. This CDR3 is CASSETSGTYNEQFF. CDR3 DNA sequence: TGTGCCAGCAGCGAGACTAGCGGCACCTACAATGAGCAGTTCTTC.

The gene calls are TRBV29-1 and TRBJ2-7; TRBD2 matches at 8 bases. Germline V gene lookup returns CDR1 SQVTM and CDR2 ANQGSEA. The CDR3 is 14 residues long. The V and J ends lost 2 bases and 0 bases, in that order; junction bases with no gene match: 3. Here the CDR3 DNA reads TGCAGCGTTGAAACTAGCGGACTCTCCTACGAGCAGTACTTC. Encoded protein: CSVETSGLSYEQYF.

This sequence joins TRBV6-5 and TRBJ1-1; possible D gene TRBD1, 6 bases. Germline V gene sequence: CDR1 MNHEY, CDR2 SVGAGI. The ends were cut back, 9 bases at V and 5 bases at J, with 19 bases in the middle. This CDR3 is built from 14 residues. The CDR3 sequence: CASQPGGRITEAFF. In DNA form, the CDR3 reads TGTGCCAGTCAACCGGGGGGGCGGATAACTGAAGCTTTCTTT.

The chain has TRBV6-2 or TRBV6-3 and TRBJ1-1, with D possibly TRBD1 on 5 matching bases. The CDR3 is 13 residues long. Germline lookup yields CDR1 MNHEY and CDR2 SVGEGT. The V end was cut by 4 bases, the J end by 6 bases, with 12 bases between. The CDR3 here is CASSFGIRAEAFF. The CDR3 coding sequence is TGTGCCAGCAGTTTTGGAATCAGGGCTGAAGCTTTCTTT.

The chain carries TRBV19 and TRBJ1-5; D is possibly TRBD1 (6 bases). V was trimmed by 5 bases and J by 3 bases, leaving 11 bases between them. Germline CDR1 reads LNHDA; CDR2 reads SQIVND (reference sequence). This CDR3 has 14 residues. CDR3 in amino acids: CASSRDMPNQPQHF. Written as DNA, the CDR3 is TGTGCCAGTAGTCGGGACATGCCCAATCAGCCCCAGCATTTT.

This sequence joins TRBV28 and TRBJ2-2, with 11 bases matching TRBD2. The CDR3 extends over 23 amino acids. The junction had 24 bases not matched to a gene; V was cut back by 1 base and J by 5 bases. Germline CDR1 reads MDHEN; CDR2 reads SYDVKM. The CDR3 protein is CASSLLLPGLAVPKSFVTGELFF. The CDR3 region has the DNA TGTGCCAGCAGTTTATTACTCCCGGGACTAGCGGTCCCTAAATCTTTCGTTACCGGGGAGCTGTTTTTT.

V is TRBV7-2 and J is TRBJ1-2, with 12 bases lining up with TRBD1. The CDR3 totals 18 residues. The ends lost 4 bases at V and 3 bases at J; junction bases unmatched: 12. Germline-derived CDR1 and CDR2 are SGHTA and FQGNSA. The CDR3 loop reads CASSSPGQGAFIYYGYTF. CDR3 DNA: TGTGCCAGCAGCTCTCCGGGACAGGGGGCCTTTATATACTATGGCTACACCTTC.

The chain has TRBV15 and TRBJ1-4; D is ambiguous. CDR1 LNHNV and CDR2 YYDKDF come from the germline V gene (reference sequence). V shed 1 base and J shed 1 base, with 7 bases lying between them. The CDR3 is 15 residues long. This CDR3 is CATSRVYRTNEKLFF. The CDR3 coding sequence is TGTGCCACCAGCAGAGTTTACAGAACTAATGAAAAACTGTTTTTT.

The table lists this clone with a few counts. This chain links TRBV2 with TRBJ1-5, with D tentatively TRBD1 (6 bases). The CDR3 is 14 residues long. Trimming shortened V by 11 bases and J by 3 bases, and 17 bases separated the two germline ends. Germline V CDR1 and CDR2: SNHLY, FYNNEI. CDR3 amino acids: CAVSGRQDNQPQHF. Written as DNA, the CDR3 is TGTGCCGTGAGTGGGCGACAGGACAATCAGCCCCAGCATTTT.

The chain combines TRBV5-1 with TRBJ2-5; 12 bases fit TRBD2. Germline assignment: CDR1 SGHRS and CDR2 YFSETQ. J gave up 0 bases and V 6 bases, and 9 bases lay outside the gene matches. The CDR3 is 17 residues long. CDR3 residues: CASNPGLAGKYQETQYF. The CDR3 DNA sequence: TGCGCCAGCAACCCGGGACTAGCGGGCAAGTACCAAGAGACCCAGTACTTC.

DNA for the CDR3: TGTGCCAGCAACCCTCCTGGGAGTCACACTGAAGCTTTCTTT. Translated: CASNPPGSHTEAFF. V gene TRBV28 combines with J gene TRBJ1-1; no reliable D call. CDR1 MDHEN and CDR2 SYDVKM come from the germline V gene. Trimming stripped 7 bases from V and 3 bases from J, with 15 bases between. The CDR3 consists of 14 residues. The full variable domain, in which reference TRBV28 and TRBJ1-1 provide the parts outside the CDR3, is DVKVTQSSRYLVKRTGEKVFLECVQDMDHENMFWYRQDPGLGLRLIYFSYDVKMKEKGDIPEGYSVSREKKERFSLILESASTNQTSMYLCASNPPGSHTEAFFGQGTRLTVV.

The chain links TRBV6-5 to TRBJ1-3; D is uncertain. Germline CDR1 reads MNHEY; CDR2 reads SVGAGI. V gave up 4 bases and J gave up 6 bases, with 7 bases separating them. The CDR3 sequence is 12 residues long. CDR3 DNA sequence: TGTGCCAGCAGTTCCCCGGTAAACACCATATATTTT. This codes for CASSSPVNTIYF.

The chain uses TRBV10-3 and TRBJ1-4; D is unresolved. Per germline, CDR1 ENHRY and CDR2 SYGVKD. CDR3 length: 16 residues. Between the trimmed V and J ends, which lost 0 bases and 4 bases, there was a span of 12 bases. CDR3 amino acids: CAISESKRQYNEKLFF. For the CDR3, the DNA is TGTGCCATCAGTGAGTCGAAGAGGCAGTATAATGAAAAACTGTTTTTT.

The rearrangement joins TRBV11-2 to TRBJ2-7, with D possibly matching TRBD1 (6 bases). Trimming left V 3 bases short and J 4 bases short, with 16 bases between. The CDR3 length is 15 residues. CDR1 SGHAT and CDR2 FQNNGV come from the germline V gene. The CDR3 region is CASSFLDTGPYEQYV. The CDR3 DNA follows: TGTGCCAGCAGCTTCCTAGATACAGGGCCTTACGAGCAGTACGTC.

The chain links TRBV19 to TRBJ2-1, with D possibly being TRBD1 (6 bases). The CDR3 is made up of 14 amino acids. In germline, CDR1 is LNHDA, CDR2 SQIVND (reference sequence). Trimming removed 6 bases at V and 9 bases at J, with 18 bases between. The CDR3 DNA sequence: TGTGCCAGTAGCCAGGGGCTAGTGGTGGGTGAGCAGTTCTTC. Translating gives CASSQGLVVGEQFF.

The chain joins TRBV19 to TRBJ1-1; 10 bases align to TRBD1. The CDR3 loop spans 16 amino acids. Germline V lookup: CDR1 LNHDA, CDR2 SQIVND (reference sequence). Trimming took 0 bases from V and 10 from J; bases not matched to a gene: 11. CDR3 nucleotides: TGTGCCAGTAGTATAGATCCCGGGACAGGGGTCGGGGGAGCTTTCTTT. Translating gives CASSIDPGTGVGGAFF. The full variable domain, with the rest looked up from reference TRBV19 and TRBJ1-1, is DGGITQSPKYLFRKEGQNVTLSCEQNLNHDAMYWYRQDPGQGLRLIYYSQIVNDFQKGDIAEGYSVSREKKESFPLTVTSAQKNPTAFYLCASSIDPGTGVGGAFFGQGTRLTVV.

The chain links TRBV12-3 or TRBV12-4 to TRBJ1-2; D unresolved. This CDR3 has 13 residues. The V and J ends lost 3 bases and 8 bases respectively, with 13 bases between them. The CDR3 DNA is TGTGCCAGCAGTTTCGCAGAAAGAGGAGGCTACACCTTC. As protein: CASSFAERGGYTF.

The V and J genes are TRBV19 and TRBJ2-2; maybe TRBD2 (6 bases). The germline CDR1 and CDR2 sequences are LNHDA and SQIVND (reference sequence). Trimming took off 8 bases at V and 7 bases at J, with 23 bases between the two ends. CDR3 size: 16 residues. The CDR3 sequence: CASGYSARPGLGELFF. CDR3 in DNA: TGTGCCAGTGGATACTCTGCTAGACCGGGACTCGGGGAGCTGTTTTTT. Supplemented by reference TRBV19 and TRBJ2-2, the full variable domain reads DGGITQSPKYLFRKEGQNVTLSCEQNLNHDAMYWYRQDPGQGLRLIYYSQIVNDFQKGDIAEGYSVSREKKESFPLTVTSAQKNPTAFYLCASGYSARPGLGELFFGEGSRLTVL.

V usage is TRBV7-9 and J usage is TRBJ2-7; possibly TRBD1 for D (6 bases). The CDR3 is 13 residues long. From germline, CDR1 is SEHNR and CDR2 FQNEAQ (reference sequence). Deletions cut 5 bases from V and 3 bases from J, with 11 bases between. The CDR3 sequence is CASSPGQYYEQYF. The DNA for the CDR3 is TGTGCCAGCAGCCCCGGACAGTACTACGAGCAGTACTTC.

The chain combines TRBV9 with TRBJ1-6; no reliable D call. V shed 6 bases and J shed 7 bases, with 14 bases lying between them. The CDR3 contains 14 residues. In germline, CDR1 is SGDLS, CDR2 YYNGEE. The CDR3 reads CASKDSGLNSPLHF. DNA of the CDR3: TGTGCCAGCAAAGATTCCGGTCTCAATTCACCCCTCCACTTT.